Each of the 13 T cell receptor beta chains below was sequenced from the same sample in a study of T cell changes during pregnancy in multiple sclerosis. TCRdb's copy holds only in-frame clones and misses some; the assay was immunoSEQ multiplex PCR. The top ten hold approximately 0.76% of the sample, which has over 80,000 clones, about nine tenths seen once. The sample consisted of peripheral blood, taken in the second trimester of pregnancy. These receptors came from a female donor in good health, enrolled as a control in a pregnancy study.

The CDR3 sequence: CASSLTAGMNYGYTF. The CDR3 region has the DNA TGCGCCAGCAGCTTAACGGCAGGGATGAACTATGGCTACACCTTC. The rearrangement links TRBV5-1 to TRBJ1-2; a weak D match, TRBD1 (5 bases). CDR1 SGHRS and CDR2 YFSETQ come from the germline V gene. The CDR3 contains 15 residues. V lost 2 bases, J lost 2 bases, and 13 bases lay in between. Full variable domain (missing parts from reference TRBV5-1 and TRBJ1-2): KAGVTQTPRYLIKTRGQQVTLSCSPISGHRSVSWYQQTPGQGLQFLFEYFSETQRNKGNFPGRFSGRQFSNSRSEMNVSTLELGDSALYLCASSLTAGMNYGYTFGSGTRLTVV.

The J gene is TRBJ1-6, the V gene TRBV6-6; 8 bases agree with TRBD1. This CDR3 has 13 amino acids. The germline CDR1 and CDR2 sequences are MNHNY and SVGAGI (reference sequence). J was trimmed by 10 bases and V by 5 bases; bases with no gene match: 4. The CDR3 bases are TGTGCCAGCAGTGCCGGACAGGGATCACCCCTCCACTTT. Translating gives CASSAGQGSPLHF.

The chain has TRBV6-5 and TRBJ1-4; 9 bases fit TRBD1. Germline V gene data show CDR1 as MNHEY and CDR2 as SVGAGI. V trimming: 6 bases; J trimming: 3 bases; junction bases outside the gene matches: 2. This CDR3 has 14 residues. The CDR3 DNA reads TGTGCCAGCAGCAACAGGGGGCCTAATGAAAAACTGTTTTTT. Its translation: CASSNRGPNEKLFF.

The chain recombines TRBV18 with TRBJ2-1; 12 bases align to TRBD2. Per the germline V gene, CDR1 is KGHSH and CDR2 is LQKENI. V lost 3 bases to trimming and J lost 11 bases; unmatched junction nucleotides: 5. The CDR3 is 14 amino acids. CDR3 DNA sequence: TGTGCCAGCTCACCGCTGGGGACTAGCGGGCAGCAGTTCTTC. Its protein product is CASSPLGTSGQQFF.

This chain links TRBV18 with TRBJ1-1, with 10 bases fitting TRBD1. V gave up 6 bases and J gave up 1 base; unmatched junction bases: 5. This CDR3 region has 15 residues. Per the germline V gene, CDR1 is KGHSH and CDR2 is LQKENI. The CDR3 DNA reads as TGTGCCAGCTCGATCTGGACAGGGGGGAACACTGAAGCTTTCTTT. Translation gives CASSIWTGGNTEAFF.

This rearrangement joins TRBV4-1 to TRBJ1-3; maybe TRBD1 (6 bases). The CDR3 covers 16 residues. V was clipped by 0 bases and J by 3 bases, with 12 bases between them. Germline V gene lookup returns CDR1 MGHRA and CDR2 YSYEKL. CDR3 nucleotide sequence: TGCGCCAGCAGCCAAGAAAGAGGGGGGGGTGGAAACACCATATATTTT. It translates to CASSQERGGGGNTIYF.

CDR3 nucleotides: TGTGCCAGCAGCCCCCTCCCGGCGGGGAGTACTGAAGCTTTCTTT. Protein sequence: CASSPLPAGSTEAFF. The J gene is TRBJ1-1, the V gene TRBV7-7, with no clear D. CDR3 length: 15 amino acids. Germline lookup yields CDR1 SSHAT and CDR2 FNYEAQ (reference sequence). V lost 5 bases, J lost 5 bases, and 18 bases lay in between.

This chain joins TRBV27 and TRBJ2-7; tentatively, D is TRBD1 (5 bases). The CDR3 is made up of 14 amino acids. The V gene lost 2 bases and the J gene lost 3 bases, with 11 bases spanning the gap. Germline CDR1 reads MNHEY; CDR2 reads SMNVEV (reference sequence). The CDR3 DNA reads TGTGCCAGCAGTTTAGCAGGGCGGTACTACGAGCAGTACTTC. Translated, it gives CASSLAGRYYEQYF.

This chain uses TRBV10-1 with TRBJ2-1; 8 bases agree with TRBD1. Germline CDR1 is WNHNN and CDR2 is SYGVQD (reference sequence). This CDR3 spans 15 amino acids. V lost 1 base to trimming and J lost 6 bases; unmatched junction nucleotides: 5. CDR3 sequence reads: CASSEWTGLGNEQFF. DNA of the CDR3: TGCGCCAGCAGTGAGTGGACAGGGTTAGGCAATGAGCAGTTCTTC.

A single count supports this clone. V usage is TRBV29-1 and J usage is TRBJ1-2, with 7 bases matching TRBD1. V was pared by 2 bases and J by 4 bases, with 7 bases of the junction left unmatched. CDR3 length: 14 amino acids. CDR1 and CDR2 from the germline V gene are SQVTM and ANQGSEA. In DNA, the CDR3 is TGCAGCGTTGAACTCCAGGGGGGAACCTATGGCTACACCTTC. Protein sequence: CSVELQGGTYGYTF.

This clone was recorded only once. The rearrangement links TRBV7-9 to TRBJ2-4; tentatively, D is TRBD2 (5 bases). The germline V gene encodes CDR1 SEHNR and CDR2 FQNEAQ (reference sequence). Between the trimmed V and J ends, which lost 5 bases and 8 bases, there was a span of 22 bases. There are 16 residues in the CDR3. The CDR3 sequence is CASSPYASISGDIQYF. The CDR3 nucleotides read TGTGCCAGCAGCCCTTACGCCTCGATATCCGGGGACATTCAGTACTTC. The whole variable domain, remainder taken from reference TRBV7-9 and TRBJ2-4, is DTGVSQNPRHKITKRGQNVTFRCDPISEHNRLYWYRQTLGQGPEFLTYFQNEAQLEKSRLLSDRFSAERPKGSFSTLEIQRTEQGDSAMYLCASSPYASISGDIQYFGAGTRLSVL.

The chain couples TRBV6-1 to TRBJ1-5, with D unclear. Germline-derived CDR1 and CDR2 are MNHNS and SASEGT. Trimming removed 1 base at V and 5 bases at J, with 12 bases between. There are 15 residues in the CDR3. The chain's CDR3 is CASSEGLSLDQPQHF. CDR3 nucleotides: TGTGCCAGCAGTGAAGGATTAAGCTTAGATCAGCCCCAGCATTTT.

V is TRBV30 and J is TRBJ2-1; 13 bases agree with TRBD2. CDR3 length: 19 residues. V dropped 0 bases and J dropped 5; count of bases not matched to a gene: 13. CDR1 and CDR2 (germline): GTSNPN, SVGIG (reference sequence). CDR3 nucleotide sequence: TGTGCCTGGAGTGTACCCCGGACTAGCGGGAGCGTTGTGGACAATGAGCAGTTCTTC. This translates into CAWSVPRTSGSVVDNEQFF.